Below are 26 T cell receptor beta chains sequenced from a single sample in a study of cytomegalovirus exposure and HLA in healthy donors. PCR was performed using 60 Vbeta and 13 Jbeta primers. Sequencing was performed with immunoSEQ multiplex PCR; in TCRdb, only in-frame clones are kept and a portion is missing. The sample lists roughly 80,000 clones; roughly two thirds were seen once. The sequenced material came from PBMCs. These receptors were collected from a woman between 45 and 60 years old in good health and CMV-seropositive.

The CDR3 sequence is CASSRTPGTAFNQPQHF. DNA of the CDR3: TGCGCCAGCAGCCGAACCCCCGGGACAGCTTTCAATCAGCCCCAGCATTTT. This chain joins TRBV4-1 and TRBJ1-5; 7 bases fit TRBD1. The J segment lost 3 bases and the V segment lost 4 bases, leaving 12 bases of the junction unmatched. The CDR3 is 17 residues long. Germline loops: CDR1 MGHRA, CDR2 YSYEKL.

This chain connects TRBV6-6 to TRBJ2-1; 9 bases fit TRBD2. V lost 2 bases, J lost 8 bases, and 7 bases stayed unmatched. CDR1 and CDR2 (germline): MNHNY, SVGAGI (reference sequence). The CDR3 runs to 15 residues. In DNA form, the CDR3 reads TGTGCCAGCAGTTACCCGGGACTAGCAGGGGATGAGCAGTTCTTC. Translating it yields CASSYPGLAGDEQFF.

The chain uses TRBV5-8 and TRBJ2-3; TRBD2 is a possible D gene (5 bases). The CDR3 loop spans 15 amino acids. V lost 3 bases, J lost 0 bases, and 11 bases lay in between. Germline V gene lookup returns CDR1 SGHTS and CDR2 YDEGEE. This CDR3 reads CASSSGKTSTDTQYF. As DNA, the CDR3 is TGTGCCAGCAGCTCCGGGAAGACTAGCACAGATACGCAGTATTTT.

This clone appeared a few times. The chain uses TRBV11-2 and TRBJ1-2; a possible D gene is TRBD1 (5 bases). CDR1 SGHAT and CDR2 FQNNGV come from the germline V gene. The CDR3 is 14 residues long. V gave up 5 bases and J gave up 5 bases, with 15 bases separating them. CDR3 sequence: CASSNDRGGYGYTF. In DNA, the CDR3 is TGTGCCAGCAGCAACGACAGAGGAGGGTATGGCTACACCTTC. Supplemented by reference TRBV11-2 and TRBJ1-2, the full variable domain reads EAGVAQSPRYKIIEKRQSVAFWCNPISGHATLYWYQQILGQGPKLLIQFQNNGVVDDSQLPKDRFSAERLKGVDSTLKIQPAKLEDSAVYLCASSNDRGGYGYTFGSGTRLTVV.

The rearrangement uses TRBV7-9 and TRBJ2-7; weak D call: TRBD1 (6 bases). The CDR3 has 15 amino acids. The V end lost 5 bases, the J end lost 7 bases, and 21 bases lay between the germline ends. Germline V gives CDR1 SEHNR, CDR2 FQNEAQ (reference sequence). CDR3 nucleotides: TGTGCCAGCAGCCCTGGGACACTGGGATTGTCGGAGCAGTACTTC. It yields the protein CASSPGTLGLSEQYF.

This clone was observed a single time. This CDR3 is also generated by other DNA sequences in the sample. The gene calls are TRBV28 and TRBJ1-2; no clear D gene. The CDR3 is 11 amino acids. Germline CDR1 and CDR2: MDHEN and SYDVKM. V was trimmed by 6 bases and J by 3 bases, leaving 5 bases between them. CDR3 protein: CASRSDYGYTF. The DNA for the CDR3 is TGTGCCAGCAGGTCGGACTATGGCTACACCTTC.

This clone has just a few counts. The chain couples TRBV7-9 to TRBJ1-2; D is ambiguous. Looked up from germline, CDR1 is SEHNR and CDR2 is FQNEAQ (reference sequence). This CDR3 is 16 amino acids long. The V and J ends lost 5 bases and 4 bases respectively, with 20 bases between them. The CDR3 DNA sequence: TGTGCCAGCAGCCCACTGGAGAGGCCGCAAGGCTATGGCTACACCTTC. Protein: CASSPLERPQGYGYTF.

This chain joins TRBV4-2 and TRBJ1-1; D uncertain. The ends were cut back, 4 bases at V and 5 bases at J, with 14 bases in the middle. The CDR3 totals 14 residues. Per the germline V gene, CDR1 is LGHNA and CDR2 is YNFKEQ. The CDR3 reads CASSLGGTGTEAFF. The CDR3 region has the DNA TGTGCCAGCAGCCTCGGAGGTACGGGGACTGAAGCTTTCTTT.

This clone appeared a few times. The chain carries TRBV7-2 and TRBJ2-3; 7 positions agree with TRBD2. The CDR3 has 14 residues. The V and J ends lost 3 bases and 3 bases, in that order; junction bases with no gene match: 3. CDR1 is SGHTA, CDR2 FQGNSA, per germline. CDR3 amino acids: CASSFGRGTDTQYF. The CDR3 region has the DNA TGTGCCAGCAGCTTTGGGAGGGGAACAGATACGCAGTATTTT.

V gene TRBV19 combines with J gene TRBJ2-3; 7 bases fit TRBD1. CDR1 and CDR2 (germline): LNHDA, SQIVND (reference sequence). This CDR3 is 16 amino acids long. J gave up 2 bases and V 2 bases, and 7 bases lay outside the gene matches. CDR3 in DNA: TGTGCCAGTAGTATAAGGGGCAGGGGGTTCACAGATACGCAGTATTTT. It specifies CASSIRGRGFTDTQYF.

The rearrangement joins TRBV5-6 to TRBJ2-5; TRBD1 agrees at 7 bases. V lost 5 bases, J lost 1 base, and 5 bases stayed unmatched. CDR1 SGHDT and CDR2 YYEEEE come from the germline V gene. The CDR3 is 14 amino acids. The CDR3: CASRPGGPQETQYF. The CDR3 nucleotides read TGTGCCAGCAGGCCAGGGGGTCCCCAAGAGACCCAGTACTTC.

J is TRBJ2-7 and V is TRBV5-6, with TRBD1 identical over 8 bases. CDR3 length equals 14 residues. The germline gives CDR1 SGHDT, CDR2 YYEEEE. The V gene end was trimmed by 1 base and the J gene end by 4 bases; junction bases not matched to a gene: 4. CDR3 residues: CASSLKYRGYEQYV. The CDR3 DNA follows: TGTGCCAGCAGCTTGAAATACAGGGGGTACGAGCAGTACGTC.

This CDR3 is CASSLDITGENYGYTF. The CDR3 DNA reads as TGTGCCAGCAGCTTAGATATCACAGGGGAGAACTATGGCTACACCTTC. The rearrangement joins TRBV11-2 to TRBJ1-2, with 7 bases matching TRBD1. The CDR3 is 16 residues long. The germline CDR1 and CDR2 sequences are SGHAT and FQNNGV. The junction had 6 bases not matched to a gene; V was cut back by 0 bases and J by 2 bases.

This clone has a handful of counts. This chain uses TRBV5-4 with TRBJ1-2; D unresolved. V lost 1 base and J 3 bases, leaving 10 bases between the germline ends. In germline, CDR1 is SGHNT, CDR2 YYREEE (reference sequence). The CDR3 runs 14 residues. CDR3 nucleotides: TGTGCCAGCAGCTTGTTAGGAGTTGACTATGGCTACACCTTC. Encoded protein: CASSLLGVDYGYTF.

This clone was counted only a few times. The chain has TRBV5-1 and TRBJ2-5; D is perhaps TRBD2 (6 bases). The length of the CDR3 is 16 residues. V lost 1 base, J lost 5 bases, and 18 bases lay in between. Germline CDR1 reads SGHRS; CDR2 reads YFSETQ. The CDR3 loop is CASSLWSSSDQETQYF. Here the CDR3 DNA reads TGCGCCAGCAGCTTGTGGAGTTCTAGCGATCAGGAGACCCAGTACTTC. Full variable domain (outside the CDR3, taken from reference TRBV5-1 and TRBJ2-5): KAGVTQTPRYLIKTRGQQVTLSCSPISGHRSVSWYQQTPGQGLQFLFEYFSETQRNKGNFPGRFSGRQFSNSRSEMNVSTLELGDSALYLCASSLWSSSDQETQYFGPGTRLLVL.

The chain employs TRBV5-6 and TRBJ1-5; 7 bases align to TRBD1. Germline V gene lookup returns CDR1 SGHDT and CDR2 YYEEEE. There are 15 residues in the CDR3. With V trimmed by 3 bases and J by 7 bases, 10 bases remained unmatched. The CDR3 nucleotides are TGTGCCAGCAGCTCAACCGGACAGGCTGGGCAGCCCCAGCATTTT. Translated, it gives CASSSTGQAGQPQHF.

This chain joins TRBV28 and TRBJ2-1; 11 positions agree with TRBD1. Trimming at V came to 7 bases and at J to 2 bases, leaving 4 bases not matched to a gene. The CDR3 length is 15 residues. Germline V gene sequence: CDR1 MDHEN, CDR2 SYDVKM. The DNA of the CDR3 is TGTGCCAGCACCCCGGACAGGGGGCCCTACAATGAGCAGTTCTTC. It is translated as CASTPDRGPYNEQFF.

V and J are TRBV28 and TRBJ2-5, with D perhaps TRBD2 (6 bases). Trimming pared 3 bases from V and 2 bases from J, leaving 7 bases between. Germline values: CDR1 MDHEN, CDR2 SYDVKM. The CDR3 consists of 13 residues. The CDR3 DNA sequence: TGTGCCAGCAGTTTTGGGAGGCAAGAGACCCAGTACTTC. It codes for CASSFGRQETQYF.

Remarks on this clone: Other DNA sequences within the sample encode an identical CDR3. V gene TRBV21-1 combines with J gene TRBJ2-3; whether TRBD1, the table's D call, matches the DNA was not checked. TRBV21-1 is annotated as a pseudogene. This CDR3 region has 14 residues. As DNA, the CDR3 is TGTGCCAGCAGCAAAAAGGACAGTACAGATACGCAGTATTTT. Its protein product is CASSKKDSTDTQYF.

This chain uses TRBV6-6 with TRBJ2-3; 8 nucleotides align to TRBD2. Germline V gene data show CDR1 as MNHNY and CDR2 as SVGAGI (reference sequence). The CDR3 length is 15 residues. Unmatched junction bases numbered 8, after V lost 7 bases and J lost 2 bases. This chain's CDR3 is CASTTGGSFTDTQYF. The DNA of the CDR3 is TGTGCCAGCACGACGGGGGGGAGTTTCACAGATACGCAGTATTTT.

This chain links TRBV7-9 with TRBJ2-3; 7 nucleotides agree with TRBD1. This CDR3 region has 16 residues. Trimming cost V 5 bases and J 3 bases; bases outside gene matches: 11. The germline gives CDR1 SEHNR, CDR2 FQNEAQ (reference sequence). The CDR3 here is CASSPLTGKETDTQYF. DNA of the CDR3: TGTGCCAGCAGCCCTTTGACAGGGAAGGAAACAGATACGCAGTATTTT.

V is TRBV28 and J is TRBJ1-4; 9 bases agree with TRBD1. Germline V lookup: CDR1 MDHEN, CDR2 SYDVKM. Trimming took 1 base from V and 8 from J; bases not matched to a gene: 5. The CDR3 has 15 amino acids. The DNA of the CDR3 is TGTGCCAGCAGTTTATCGTCGGACAGGGGAGAAAAACTGTTTTTT. This encodes CASSLSSDRGEKLFF.

This chain joins TRBV5-1 and TRBJ2-3, with 13 bases matching TRBD2. The CDR3 sequence is 17 residues long. Germline trimming cut 4 bases from V and 1 base from J; bases unmatched to any gene: 6. Germline V gene data show CDR1 as SGHRS and CDR2 as YFSETQ. Here the CDR3 DNA reads TGCGCCAGCAGCCTAATGACTAGCGGGGGGCGCACAGATACGCAGTATTTT. Its protein is CASSLMTSGGRTDTQYF.

This sequence joins TRBV9 and TRBJ1-2; maybe TRBD1 (5 bases). Germline CDR1 is SGDLS and CDR2 is YYNGEE. The CDR3 loop spans 13 amino acids. The V gene lost 3 bases and the J gene lost 2 bases, with 8 bases spanning the gap. The CDR3 sequence is CASSARTNYGYTF. DNA of the CDR3: TGTGCCAGCAGCGCTAGGACAAACTATGGCTACACCTTC.

This chain uses TRBV9 with TRBJ2-1; 7 nucleotides line up with TRBD2. The CDR3 has 15 residues. Trimming took 1 base from V and 4 from J; bases not matched to a gene: 5. CDR1 is SGDLS, CDR2 YYNGEE, per germline. CDR3 protein: CASSVWGGAYNEQFF. Here the CDR3 DNA reads TGTGCCAGCAGCGTATGGGGGGGAGCGTACAATGAGCAGTTCTTC.

The chain carries TRBV10-3 and TRBJ2-5; possible D gene TRBD2, 5 bases. The germline V and J ends were trimmed by 0 bases and 5 bases, with 13 bases remaining between them. Germline V gene sequence: CDR1 ENHRY, CDR2 SYGVKD. This CDR3 has 15 amino acids. The CDR3 sequence: CAISESSGSGETQYF. The DNA for the CDR3 is TGTGCCATCAGTGAGTCGAGCGGCTCCGGGGAGACCCAGTACTTC.